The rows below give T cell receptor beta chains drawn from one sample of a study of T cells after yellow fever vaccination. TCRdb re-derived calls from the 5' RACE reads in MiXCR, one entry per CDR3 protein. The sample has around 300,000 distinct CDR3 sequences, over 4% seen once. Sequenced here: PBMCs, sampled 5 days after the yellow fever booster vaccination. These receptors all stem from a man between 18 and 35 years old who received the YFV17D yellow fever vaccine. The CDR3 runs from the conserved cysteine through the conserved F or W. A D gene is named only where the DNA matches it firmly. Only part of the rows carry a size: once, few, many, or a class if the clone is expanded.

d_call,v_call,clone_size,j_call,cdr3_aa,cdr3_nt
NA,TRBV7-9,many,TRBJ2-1,CASSLVPSSYNEQFF,TGTGCCAGCAGCTTAGTACCGAGCTCCTACAATGAGCAGTTCTTC
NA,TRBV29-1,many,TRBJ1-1,CSVEDRRTEAFF,TGCAGCGTTGAAGACCGGAGGACTGAAGCTTTCTTT
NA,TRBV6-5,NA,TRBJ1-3,CASSVSQRASGNTIYF,TGTGCCAGCAGTGTCTCACAGAGGGCCTCTGGAAACACCATATATTTT
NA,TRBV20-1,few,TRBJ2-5,CSARGLGVLNQETQYF,TGCAGTGCTAGGGGGCTGGGGGTCCTAAACCAAGAGACCCAGTACTTC
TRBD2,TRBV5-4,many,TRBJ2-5,CASSSERGGTQETQYF,TGTGCCAGCAGCTCCGAGCGGGGGGGTACCCAAGAGACCCAGTACTTC
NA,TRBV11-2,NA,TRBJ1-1,CASSSPQLNTEAFF,TGTGCCAGCAGTTCCCCACAGTTGAACACTGAAGCTTTCTTT
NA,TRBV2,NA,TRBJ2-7,CASSVGNYEQYF,TGTGCCAGCTCGGTAGGGAACTACGAGCAGTACTTC
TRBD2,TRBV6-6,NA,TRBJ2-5,CASSFQELAGGRETQYF,TGTGCCAGCAGTTTCCAAGAACTAGCGGGGGGGAGGGAGACCCAGTACTTC
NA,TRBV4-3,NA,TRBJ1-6,CASSQQNSYNSPLHF,TGCGCCAGCAGCCAGCAGAACTCCTATAATTCACCCCTCCACTTT
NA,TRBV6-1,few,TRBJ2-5,CASIGVEETQYF,TGTGCCAGCATCGGGGTGGAAGAGACCCAGTACTTC
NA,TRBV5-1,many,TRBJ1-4,CASSLVGEGEKLFF,TGCGCCAGCAGCTTGGTGGGGGAAGGGGAAAAACTGTTTTTT
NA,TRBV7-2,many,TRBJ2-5,CASSMAAETQYF,TGTGCCAGCAGCATGGCAGCGGAGACCCAGTACTTC
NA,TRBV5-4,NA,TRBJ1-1,CASTTLAGINTEAFF,TGTGCCAGTACGACCCTTGCAGGGATAAACACTGAAGCTTTCTTT
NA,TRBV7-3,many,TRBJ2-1,CASSPGAGIVNEQFF,TGTGCCAGCAGCCCGGGGGCGGGGATCGTCAATGAGCAGTTCTTC
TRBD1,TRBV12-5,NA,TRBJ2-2,CASGLPRGTVHSSFANTGELFF,TGTGCTAGTGGTTTGCCGAGGGGGACAGTACATTCCTCGTTCGCGAACACCGGGGAGCTGTTTTTT
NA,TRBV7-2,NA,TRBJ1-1,CASSLKQGRNTEAFF,TGTGCCAGCAGCCTAAAACAGGGCAGGAACACTGAAGCTTTCTTT
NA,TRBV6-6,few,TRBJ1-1,CASSYDTPNTEAFF,TGTGCCAGCAGTTACGACACCCCGAACACTGAAGCTTTCTTT
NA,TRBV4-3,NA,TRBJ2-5,CASSQEVHQETQYF,TGCGCCAGCAGCCAAGAGGTCCACCAAGAGACCCAGTACTTC
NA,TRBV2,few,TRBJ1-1,CASREDGHSTEAFF,TGTGCCAGCCGTGAGGACGGACACAGCACTGAAGCTTTCTTT
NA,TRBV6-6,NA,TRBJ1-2,CASSYSIGSGFDGYTF,TGTGCCAGCAGTTACTCTATCGGCTCGGGTTTCGATGGCTACACCTTC
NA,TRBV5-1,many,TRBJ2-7,CASSGTTGPRQYF,TGCGCCAGCAGCGGGACGACAGGACCTCGGCAGTACTTC
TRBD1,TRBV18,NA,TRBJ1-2,CASSPDRALYGYTF,TGTGCCAGCTCACCCGACAGGGCCCTCTATGGCTACACCTTC
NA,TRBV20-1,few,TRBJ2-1,CSARLHLSVNEQFF,TGCAGTGCTAGGTTGCATCTATCGGTCAATGAGCAGTTCTTC
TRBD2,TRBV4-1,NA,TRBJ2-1,CASSQVVAGGVNEQFF,TGCGCCAGCAGCCAAGTAGTAGCGGGGGGAGTCAATGAGCAGTTCTTC
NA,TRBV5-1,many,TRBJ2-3,CASSLQSGDTQYF,TGCGCCAGCAGCTTACAGTCAGGAGATACGCAGTATTTT
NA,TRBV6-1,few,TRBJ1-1,CASIQGFMNTEAFF,TGTGCCAGCATCCAGGGCTTTATGAACACTGAAGCTTTCTTT
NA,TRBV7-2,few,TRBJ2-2,CASSKPTNTGELFF,TGTGCCAGCAGCAAGCCCACGAACACCGGGGAGCTGTTTTTT
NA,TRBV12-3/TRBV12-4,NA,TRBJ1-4,CASSSGGAWEEKLFF,TGTGCCAGCAGTTCCGGAGGTGCCTGGGAGGAAAAACTGTTTTTT